A selection of T cell receptor beta chains follows, all from one sample in a study of blood T cell repertoires in COVID-19. Generated by immunoSEQ multiplex PCR, the TCRdb table keeps only in-frame clones and is missing some. The table shows some 260,000 clones, with roughly 88% occurring only once. The sequenced material came from peripheral blood. Receptor source: a human donor in a cohort sampled during active COVID-19. Both conserved end residues are part of each CDR3. The order of the fields is J gene, D gene, clone size, V gene, CDR3 DNA, CDR3 protein. D genes are given only for firm matches. Clone size, where shown, is once, few, many, or a class for clones that have expanded.

j_gene: TRBJ2-5
d_gene: NA
abundance: NA
v_gene: TRBV24-1
CDR3nt: TGTGCCACCAGTGATCTCCAGACAGGAGAAGAGACCCAGTACTTC
CDR3aa: CATSDLQTGEETQYF

j_gene: TRBJ1-3
d_gene: NA
abundance: NA
v_gene: TRBV4-1
CDR3nt: TGCGCCAGCAGCCGAGACAGCTCTGGAAACACCATATATTTT
CDR3aa: CASSRDSSGNTIYF

j_gene: TRBJ2-7
d_gene: NA
abundance: NA
v_gene: TRBV28
CDR3nt: TGTGCCAGCAGTTCGTACCGCGGAGTCTACGAGCAGTACTTC
CDR3aa: CASSSYRGVYEQYF

j_gene: TRBJ1-2
d_gene: NA
abundance: NA
v_gene: TRBV6-1
CDR3nt: TGTGCCAGCAGTGAAGCGCTCGGGGGGCGCGCTGATGGCTACACCTTC
CDR3aa: CASSEALGGRADGYTF

j_gene: TRBJ2-7
d_gene: TRBD1
abundance: once
v_gene: TRBV6-2/TRBV6-3
CDR3nt: TGTGCCAGCAGTTACTCGACCGGGACAGACACCTACGAGCAGTACTTC
CDR3aa: CASSYSTGTDTYEQYF

j_gene: TRBJ2-1
d_gene: NA
abundance: NA
v_gene: TRBV29-1
CDR3nt: TGCAGCGTTCTCGGCGGGGGCGGGTACAATGAGCAGTTCTTC
CDR3aa: CSVLGGGGYNEQFF

j_gene: TRBJ2-7
d_gene: NA
abundance: NA
v_gene: TRBV12-3/TRBV12-4
CDR3nt: TGTGCCTCGGGCGGGGTAAACCCCTACGAGCAGTACTTC
CDR3aa: CASGGVNPYEQYF

j_gene: TRBJ1-1
d_gene: NA
abundance: NA
v_gene: TRBV3-1/TRBV3-2
CDR3nt: TGTGCCAGCAGCTCAAGTCAGGGCCGAGCTTTCTTT
CDR3aa: CASSSSQGRAFF

j_gene: TRBJ2-7
d_gene: NA
abundance: NA
v_gene: TRBV5-6
CDR3nt: TGTGCCAGCAGCTTTGAGGGCCTATACGAGCAGTACTTC
CDR3aa: CASSFEGLYEQYF

j_gene: TRBJ1-2
d_gene: TRBD1
abundance: NA
v_gene: TRBV3-1/TRBV3-2
CDR3nt: TGTGCCAGCAGCCAAGGGGGGACAGGGGGGCTCTATGGCTACACCTTC
CDR3aa: CASSQGGTGGLYGYTF

j_gene: TRBJ2-7
d_gene: NA
abundance: few
v_gene: TRBV19
CDR3nt: TGTGCCAGTAGTGCCGCTAGCAGCTCCTACGAGCAGTACTTC
CDR3aa: CASSAASSSYEQYF

j_gene: TRBJ2-7
d_gene: NA
abundance: NA
v_gene: TRBV7-2
CDR3nt: TGTGCCAGCAGCTTAGTGGCAGGGGCATGGGAGCAGTACTTC
CDR3aa: CASSLVAGAWEQYF

j_gene: TRBJ1-4
d_gene: TRBD1
abundance: NA
v_gene: TRBV19
CDR3nt: TGTGCCAGTAGCCCACAGGGGGCTAAGGGAAAACTGTTTTTT
CDR3aa: CASSPQGAKGKLFF

j_gene: TRBJ2-7
d_gene: NA
abundance: few
v_gene: TRBV3-1/TRBV3-2
CDR3nt: TGTGCCAGCAGCCAGACCCTGACTACCTACGAGCAGTACTTC
CDR3aa: CASSQTLTTYEQYF

j_gene: TRBJ2-1
d_gene: NA
abundance: NA
v_gene: TRBV7-9
CDR3nt: TGTGCCAGCAGCTTAGAAGGGACAGAGCAGTTCTTC
CDR3aa: CASSLEGTEQFF

j_gene: TRBJ1-5
d_gene: TRBD1
abundance: NA
v_gene: TRBV24-1
CDR3nt: TGTGCCACCAGTGATACACAGGGGGGGTATCAGCCCCAGCATTTT
CDR3aa: CATSDTQGGYQPQHF

j_gene: TRBJ1-1
d_gene: NA
abundance: NA
v_gene: TRBV6-2/TRBV6-3
CDR3nt: TGTGCCAGCAGTTACTCAGTGGGGCAGGGAAGATATACTGAAGCTTTCTTT
CDR3aa: CASSYSVGQGRYTEAFF

j_gene: TRBJ2-5
d_gene: NA
abundance: NA
v_gene: TRBV30
CDR3nt: TGTGCCTGGAGTGCGGGACAAGAGACCCAGTACTTC
CDR3aa: CAWSAGQETQYF

j_gene: TRBJ2-1
d_gene: TRBD2
abundance: NA
v_gene: TRBV7-2
CDR3nt: TGTGCCAGCAGCGGGACTAGCGGACGACTGGAGCAGTTCTTC
CDR3aa: CASSGTSGRLEQFF

j_gene: TRBJ1-2
d_gene: NA
abundance: NA
v_gene: TRBV15
CDR3nt: TGTGCCACCAGCAGAGATCTGGGAGACTATGGCTACACCTTC
CDR3aa: CATSRDLGDYGYTF

j_gene: TRBJ2-3
d_gene: NA
abundance: NA
v_gene: TRBV7-9
CDR3nt: TGTGCCAGCAGCTATCCAGGAATTTCCACAGATACGCAGTATTTT
CDR3aa: CASSYPGISTDTQYF

j_gene: TRBJ2-5
d_gene: TRBD1
abundance: NA
v_gene: TRBV5-4
CDR3nt: TGTGCCAGCAGCAAAACAGGGGGCGGGGGAGAGACCCAGTACTTC
CDR3aa: CASSKTGGGGETQYF

j_gene: TRBJ1-2
d_gene: NA
abundance: NA
v_gene: TRBV2
CDR3nt: TGTGCCAGCAGTGAGCCTGCTGCGAACTATGGCTACACCTTC
CDR3aa: CASSEPAANYGYTF

j_gene: TRBJ2-5
d_gene: TRBD1
abundance: NA
v_gene: TRBV7-7
CDR3nt: TGTGCTAGCAGCACCTACCCGGCCGGGACAGGAGCTCAAGAGACCCAGTACTTC
CDR3aa: CASSTYPAGTGAQETQYF

j_gene: TRBJ2-7
d_gene: TRBD2
abundance: NA
v_gene: TRBV27
CDR3nt: TGTGCCAGCAGTTTGACGGCTAGCGGACTCTACGAGCAGTACTTC
CDR3aa: CASSLTASGLYEQYF

j_gene: TRBJ1-5
d_gene: NA
abundance: NA
v_gene: TRBV7-2
CDR3nt: TGTGCCAGCAGCTTAACTAACAATCAGCCCCAGCATTTT
CDR3aa: CASSLTNNQPQHF

j_gene: TRBJ2-1
d_gene: NA
abundance: once
v_gene: TRBV7-2
CDR3nt: TGTGCCAGCAGCTTAGAAAGGCGGATTAGCTCCTACAATGAGCAGTTCTTC
CDR3aa: CASSLERRISSYNEQFF

j_gene: TRBJ1-4
d_gene: TRBD1
abundance: once
v_gene: TRBV30
CDR3nt: TGTGCCTGGACAAGGACAGGGCCAAATGAAAAACTGTTTTTT
CDR3aa: CAWTRTGPNEKLFF

j_gene: TRBJ1-1
d_gene: NA
abundance: NA
v_gene: TRBV7-2
CDR3nt: TGTGCCAGCAGCTTGGGGAGAACTGAAGCTTTCTTT
CDR3aa: CASSLGRTEAFF

j_gene: TRBJ2-1
d_gene: TRBD2
abundance: few
v_gene: TRBV6-2/TRBV6-3
CDR3nt: TGTGCCAGCAGTTACGGCGGGGGGCCAGGCAATGAGCAGTTCTTC
CDR3aa: CASSYGGGPGNEQFF

j_gene: TRBJ2-7
d_gene: NA
abundance: once
v_gene: TRBV27
CDR3nt: TGTGCCAGCAGTCCTCGACAGAACTACGAGCAGTACTTC
CDR3aa: CASSPRQNYEQYF

j_gene: TRBJ2-7
d_gene: NA
abundance: NA
v_gene: TRBV12-3/TRBV12-4
CDR3nt: TGTGCCAGCAGCTTCGGTACCGAGCAGTACTTC
CDR3aa: CASSFGTEQYF

j_gene: TRBJ1-2
d_gene: NA
abundance: NA
v_gene: TRBV11-2
CDR3nt: TGTGCCAGCAGTACGACACCCTATGGCTACACCTTC
CDR3aa: CASSTTPYGYTF

j_gene: TRBJ2-7
d_gene: TRBD2
abundance: NA
v_gene: TRBV5-1
CDR3nt: TGCGCCAGCAGCTGGGGGAGCGGGAGGGCCAACGAGCAGTACTTC
CDR3aa: CASSWGSGRANEQYF

j_gene: TRBJ2-7
d_gene: TRBD2
abundance: NA
v_gene: TRBV9
CDR3nt: TGTGCCAGCAGCGTAAGCGGGGGATACGAGCAGTACTTC
CDR3aa: CASSVSGGYEQYF

j_gene: TRBJ2-3
d_gene: NA
abundance: NA
v_gene: TRBV4-3
CDR3nt: TGCGCCAGCAGCCAATACGACAGAGGCACAGATACGCAGTATTTT
CDR3aa: CASSQYDRGTDTQYF

j_gene: TRBJ2-7
d_gene: NA
abundance: NA
v_gene: TRBV15
CDR3nt: TGTGCCACCAGCAGAGATATTGGCGGCTCCTACGAGCAGTACTTC
CDR3aa: CATSRDIGGSYEQYF

j_gene: TRBJ2-7
d_gene: TRBD1
abundance: NA
v_gene: TRBV9
CDR3nt: TGTGCCAGCAGCGACAGGACAGGATCCGAGCAGTACTTC
CDR3aa: CASSDRTGSEQYF

j_gene: TRBJ1-1
d_gene: NA
abundance: NA
v_gene: TRBV3-1/TRBV3-2
CDR3nt: TGTGCCAGCAGCCAAGGGGGGCGGGTTCAGGACACTGAAGCTTTCTTT
CDR3aa: CASSQGGRVQDTEAFF

j_gene: TRBJ2-3
d_gene: NA
abundance: NA
v_gene: TRBV5-8
CDR3nt: TGTGCCAGCAGCTTGGCTGGGCGGGGGCTGGGGGATACGCAGTATTTT
CDR3aa: CASSLAGRGLGDTQYF

j_gene: TRBJ2-1
d_gene: TRBD1
abundance: NA
v_gene: TRBV2
CDR3nt: TGTGCCAGCAGTGAACCACCGGGACAGGTCGCCGAAATGGAGCAGTTCTTC
CDR3aa: CASSEPPGQVAEMEQFF

j_gene: TRBJ1-2
d_gene: NA
abundance: NA
v_gene: TRBV7-2
CDR3nt: TGTGCCAGCAGCTTAGGGTCCAGGGGTAACTATGGCTACACCTTC
CDR3aa: CASSLGSRGNYGYTF